These 14 T cell receptor beta chains came from one sample sequenced in a study of T cells of healthy individuals. From the 5' RACE reads, TCRdb called clonotypes with MiXCR, one entry per CDR3 protein. Of fewer than 75,000 distinct CDR3 sequences in the sample, under 20% are singletons; the top ten hold approximately 4.6%. Receptors originate from a human donor in good health.

This clonotype occurred a few times. V gene TRBV3-2 combines with J gene TRBJ2-1; the table assigns TRBD2, which was not confirmed against the DNA. TRBV3-2 is given as a pseudogene. CDR3 size: 16 residues. CDR3 amino acids: CASSQDRGRERLEQFF. The CDR3 nucleotides are TGTGCCAGCAGCCAAGATCGTGGGCGGGAGCGATTGGAGCAGTTCTTC.

This clonotype was observed once. V is TRBV6-1 and J is TRBJ2-2; 9 bases agree with TRBD1. Germline CDR1 is MNHNS and CDR2 is SASEGT. Trimming removed 1 base from V and 4 bases from J; junction bases left unmatched: 7. This CDR3 region has 17 residues. CDR3 nucleotides: TGTGCCAGCAGTGAAGAGGGGGGACAGGGACGCACCGGGGAGCTGTTTTTT. This translates into CASSEEGGQGRTGELFF.

On this clonotype itself: Since a much larger clone is just one base distant, this may be a read error. This rearrangement joins TRBV11-2 to TRBJ2-1, with 8 bases identical to TRBD2. V shed 2 bases and J 7 bases; nucleotides not matched to a gene: 13. CDR3 length: 17 residues. Per germline, CDR1 SGHAT and CDR2 FQNNGV. CDR3 coding DNA: TGTGCCAGCAGCTTAAGCCGAACGGGGGGGGCGAGGAATGAGCAGTTCTTC. It is translated as CASSLSRTGGARNEQFF.

This clonotype was picked up a small number of times. V is TRBV20-1 and J is TRBJ1-1; D unresolved. Germline V gives CDR1 DFQATT, CDR2 SNEGSKA (reference sequence). Trimming stripped 0 bases from V and 1 base from J, with 9 bases between. The CDR3 length is 14 residues. CDR3: CSAREPGRNTEAFF. CDR3 coding DNA: TGCAGTGCTAGAGAGCCGGGCCGGAACACTGAAGCTTTCTTT.

Written as DNA, the CDR3 is TGTGCCAGCACTGACCGAGGACTAGTAGGTGAGCAGTTCTTC. Amino acid sequence: CASTDRGLVGEQFF. The chain employs TRBV7-2 and TRBJ2-1; 7 positions match TRBD2. The V and J ends lost 7 bases and 9 bases, in that order; junction bases with no gene match: 12. Germline CDR1 is SGHTA and CDR2 is FQGNSA. The CDR3 is 14 amino acids.

This clonotype was seen a handful of times. This chain uses TRBV11-1 with TRBJ2-5; D might be TRBD2 (6 bases). The V end lost 4 bases, the J end lost 4 bases, and 16 bases lay between the germline ends. Germline CDR1 reads SGHAT; CDR2 reads FQDESV (reference sequence). The CDR3 is 15 residues long. CDR3 protein: CASSSSGRKRETQYF. The CDR3 coding sequence is TGTGCCAGCAGCTCCTCAGGGAGGAAAAGAGAGACCCAGTACTTC.

This clonotype showed up many times. The chain carries TRBV24-1 and TRBJ2-3, with 7 nucleotides matching TRBD1. CDR3 length: 15 amino acids. The J segment lost 3 bases and the V segment lost 12 bases, leaving 14 bases of the junction unmatched. Germline lookup yields CDR1 KGHDR and CDR2 SFDVKD. CDR3 sequence (DNA): TGTGCCGCCCCGGACAGGCCAAAGGGTACAGATACGCAGTATTTT. Its protein product is CAAPDRPKGTDTQYF.

There are many counts of this clonotype. The chain joins TRBV30 to TRBJ2-2, with a weak D call TRBD1 (5 bases). CDR3 length: 19 residues. V gave up 2 bases and J gave up 2 bases, with 24 bases separating them. CDR1 is GTSNPN, CDR2 SVGIG, per germline (reference sequence). The CDR3 protein is CAWSKRPGRAPSNTGELFF. The DNA of the CDR3 is TGTGCCTGGAGTAAACGCCCTGGCAGGGCCCCCTCTAACACCGGGGAGCTGTTTTTT. Using reference TRBV30 and TRBJ2-2 for the parts outside the CDR3, the full variable domain is SQTIHQWPATLVQPVGSPLSLECTVEGTSNPNLYWYRQAAGRGLQLLFYSVGIGQISSEVPQNLSASRPQDRQFILSSKKLLLSDSGFYLCAWSKRPGRAPSNTGELFFGEGSRLTVL.

The J gene is TRBJ2-2, the V gene TRBV14; 8 bases line up with TRBD2. V shed 3 bases, J shed 5 bases, and the junction held 8 bases outside the gene matches. The CDR3 runs to 16 residues. From germline, CDR1 is SGHDN and CDR2 FVKESK. The CDR3 DNA follows: TGTGCCAGCAGCCAGCGGGGGGTCCTACAGACCGGGGAGCTGTTTTTT. Amino acid sequence: CASSQRGVLQTGELFF.

This clonotype was counted between two and nine times. V is TRBV10-3 and J is TRBJ2-7, with 15 bases matching TRBD2. V lost 10 bases and J lost 1; bases outside the gene matches: 8. Germline-derived CDR1 and CDR2 are ENHRY and SYGVKD. This CDR3 has 16 residues. The CDR3 loop reads CASQPGLAGGSYEQYF. In DNA form, the CDR3 reads TGTGCCAGCCAACCGGGACTAGCGGGGGGATCCTACGAGCAGTACTTC.

The sample holds many counts of this clonotype. The chain's CDR3 is CASSPGTTYNEQFF. As DNA, the CDR3 is TGTGCCAGCAGCCCCGGTACAACCTACAATGAGCAGTTCTTC. V is TRBV6-5 and J is TRBJ2-1; D is unresolved. Between the trimmed V and J ends, which lost 6 bases and 2 bases, there was a span of 11 bases. Looked up from germline, CDR1 is MNHEY and CDR2 is SVGAGI. The CDR3 has 14 residues.

The rearrangement links TRBV7-2 to TRBJ1-3; D gene unclear. Germline V lookup: CDR1 SGHTA, CDR2 FQGNSA. The V gene lost 2 bases and the J gene lost 0 bases, with 14 bases spanning the gap. CDR3 length: 17 amino acids. The DNA for the CDR3 is TGTGCCAGCAGCTTACTAAGGCGGGGAATCTCTGGAAACACCATATATTTT. Encoded protein: CASSLLRRGISGNTIYF.

This clonotype occurred many times. The rearrangement joins TRBV6-6 to TRBJ2-7, with 7 bases lining up with TRBD2. Germline trimming cut 2 bases from V and 4 bases from J; bases unmatched to any gene: 8. CDR3 length equals 15 residues. CDR1 and CDR2 (germline): MNHNY, SVGAGI (reference sequence). DNA for the CDR3: TGTGCCAGCAGTTACATGAGACTAGCCACTTACGAGCAGTACTTC. Amino acids: CASSYMRLATYEQYF.

This chain links TRBV6-5 with TRBJ2-5; D possibly matches TRBD1 or TRBD2 (5 bases each). This CDR3 has 15 amino acids. With 2 bases removed from V and 4 bases from J, the gap between germline ends came to 14 bases. CDR1 is MNHEY and CDR2 is SVGAGI in the germline V gene. CDR3 nucleotides: TGTGCCAGCAGTTACGCCCTCGGGGCTGGAGAGACCCAGTACTTC. Amino acids: CASSYALGAGETQYF.